This paragraph reports one TCR beta chain. The sample belongs to a study of cytomegalovirus exposure and HLA in healthy donors. Researchers ran the PCR with 60 Vbeta and 13 Jbeta primers. Only in-frame clones appear in the TCRdb table, and some are missing; sequencing was by immunoSEQ multiplex PCR. Here the sample spans 100,000 to 150,000 clones, approximately 67% being singletons. The sample taken for sequencing was PBMCs. This TCR was recovered from a man in his late teens or twenties in good health and CMV-seronegative.

The CDR3, as DNA: TGTGCCACCGGAGTCCTAAATGAGCAGTTCTTC. This sequence encodes CATGVLNEQFF. The chain links TRBV10-3 to TRBJ2-1; D gene ambiguous. Germline values: CDR1 ENHRY, CDR2 SYGVKD. The CDR3 has 11 residues. The germline V and J ends were trimmed by 10 bases and 7 bases, with 11 bases remaining between them.